This entry features one TCR beta chain sequence. Its cognate antigen is unknown. Germline CDR1 reads SGHAT; CDR2 reads FQNNGV. V was trimmed by 5 bases and J by 6 bases, leaving 17 bases between them. This CDR3 has 15 residues. The record originates from a study of cytotoxic CD8 clonotypes in ibrutinib-treated CLL. Overall study: On average, each sample had 255,043 productive templates and around 100,000 productive rearrangements.

Study-wide results and caveats: Clonality was elevated at ibrutinib response and had returned toward baseline at progression.

Data came from immunoSEQ multiplex PCR; TCRdb stores just in-frame clones and leaves some out. The table shows some 140,000 clones, with around 93% occurring only once. The rearrangement links TRBV11-2 to TRBJ1-5; the D gene is possibly TRBD1 (5 bases). The source material was PBMCs, sampled after 12 months of ibrutinib treatment. This receptor was identified in a human donor with chronic lymphocytic leukemia. Here the CDR3 reads CASSTGTGSGQPQHF. DNA of the CDR3: TGTGCCAGCAGCACCGGGACGGGCTCTGGTCAGCCCCAGCATTTT.